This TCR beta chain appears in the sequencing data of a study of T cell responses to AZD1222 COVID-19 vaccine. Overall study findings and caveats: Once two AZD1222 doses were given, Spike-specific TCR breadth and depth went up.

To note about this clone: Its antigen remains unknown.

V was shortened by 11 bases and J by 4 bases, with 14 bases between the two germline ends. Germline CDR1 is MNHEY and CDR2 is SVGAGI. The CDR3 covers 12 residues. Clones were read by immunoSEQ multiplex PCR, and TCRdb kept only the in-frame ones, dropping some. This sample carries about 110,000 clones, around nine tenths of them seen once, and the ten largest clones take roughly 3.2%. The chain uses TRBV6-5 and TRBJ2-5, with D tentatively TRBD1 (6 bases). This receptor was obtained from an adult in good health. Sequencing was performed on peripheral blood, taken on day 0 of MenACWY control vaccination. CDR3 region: CAANRAGETQYF. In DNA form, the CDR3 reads TGTGCCGCCAACAGGGCAGGAGAGACCCAGTACTTC.